The 21 T cell receptor beta chains given below trace back to one sample, sequenced in a study of cytomegalovirus exposure and HLA in healthy donors. Primers included in the PCR were 60 Vbeta and 13 Jbeta primers. Profiled with immunoSEQ multiplex PCR; TCRdb holds only in-frame clones, not every one. The data show roughly 140,000 clones, approximately 71% seen once. What was sequenced was PBMCs. Receptor source: a woman between 50 and 59 years old in good health and CMV-seronegative.

The chain couples TRBV5-1 to TRBJ2-7, with 9 bases fitting TRBD1. V lost 0 bases to trimming and J lost 7 bases; unmatched junction nucleotides: 11. The CDR3 loop spans 16 amino acids. CDR1 and CDR2 (germline): SGHRS, YFSETQ. DNA for the CDR3: TGCGCCAGCAGCTTGGATGGTAGGACAGGGGTGAGTGAGCAGTACTTC. It translates to CASSLDGRTGVSEQYF.

The chain joins TRBV7-9 to TRBJ1-2; no firm D call. This CDR3 is built from 15 residues. Germline V gives CDR1 SEHNR, CDR2 FQNEAQ (reference sequence). Trimming took off 1 base at V and 1 base at J, with 10 bases between the two ends. This CDR3 is CASSLEAGFNYGYTF. Written as DNA, the CDR3 is TGTGCCAGCAGCTTAGAAGCGGGCTTTAACTATGGCTACACCTTC.

V usage is TRBV10-3 and J usage is TRBJ1-4; 7 bases map to TRBD1. CDR3 length: 14 residues. Germline V gene sequence: CDR1 ENHRY, CDR2 SYGVKD. Trimming removed 6 bases from V and 6 bases from J; junction bases left unmatched: 7. The CDR3 sequence: CAISEGQGDEKLFF. CDR3 bases: TGTGCCATCAGCGAGGGGCAGGGGGATGAAAAACTGTTTTTT.

This clone was seen only once. This chain joins TRBV10-3 and TRBJ2-1; 8 bases align to TRBD1. Germline V gives CDR1 ENHRY, CDR2 SYGVKD. This CDR3 comprises 15 residues. V lost 2 bases, J lost 3 bases, and 3 bases stayed unmatched. The CDR3: CAISETGTGYNEQFF. The DNA of the CDR3 is TGTGCCATCAGTGAGACCGGGACAGGCTACAATGAGCAGTTCTTC.

The J gene is TRBJ1-2, the V gene TRBV28; 8 nucleotides agree with TRBD1. CDR1 and CDR2 from the germline V gene are MDHEN and SYDVKM. The ends lost 6 bases at V and 3 bases at J; junction bases unmatched: 9. The CDR3 is made up of 15 amino acids. CDR3 residues: CASSGQGSLDYGYTF. The DNA of the CDR3 is TGTGCCAGCAGCGGACAGGGATCGTTGGACTATGGCTACACCTTC.

This clone was counted between two and nine times. This chain uses TRBV15 with TRBJ1-6; maybe TRBD1 (6 bases). This CDR3 comprises 14 residues. Trimming stripped 1 base from V and 6 bases from J, with 7 bases between. CDR1 LNHNV and CDR2 YYDKDF come from the germline V gene (reference sequence). The CDR3 reads CATSRGQVNSPLHF. For the CDR3, the DNA is TGTGCCACCAGCAGAGGACAGGTTAATTCACCCCTCCACTTT.

J is TRBJ2-7 and V is TRBV29-1, with 7 bases lining up with TRBD2. The CDR3 length is 13 residues. Per germline, CDR1 SQVTM and CDR2 ANQGSEA. V dropped 4 bases and J dropped 1; count of bases not matched to a gene: 4. The chain's CDR3 is CSVAPGGSYEQYF. The CDR3 DNA reads as TGCAGCGTTGCCCCGGGGGGATCCTACGAGCAGTACTTC.

The chain uses TRBV28 and TRBJ1-2, with TRBD1 identical over 8 bases. J was trimmed by 4 bases and V by 6 bases; bases with no gene match: 7. CDR1 is MDHEN and CDR2 is SYDVKM in the germline V gene. This CDR3 has 14 amino acids. Here the CDR3 DNA reads TGTGCCAGCAGGCGGACAGGGATTTTCTATGGCTACACCTTC. Its translation is CASRRTGIFYGYTF.

CDR3 sequence (DNA): TGTGCCATCAGAGGAGCCGGGGGGGCCCCCAACAACAATGAGCAGTTCTTC. It translates to CAIRGAGGAPNNNEQFF. This chain joins TRBV10-3 and TRBJ2-1; 8 positions agree with TRBD2. The CDR3 extends over 17 amino acids. V shed 6 bases, J shed 5 bases, and the junction held 15 bases outside the gene matches. Germline CDR1 and CDR2: ENHRY and SYGVKD.

This clone was recorded once. The chain couples TRBV15 to TRBJ1-1; D call uncertain. Germline CDR1 reads LNHNV; CDR2 reads YYDKDF (reference sequence). Deletions cut 1 base from V and 1 base from J, with 7 bases between. This CDR3 contains 14 residues. The CDR3: CATSRAYRNTEAFF. Here the CDR3 DNA reads TGTGCCACCAGCAGAGCTTACAGGAACACTGAAGCTTTCTTT. The whole variable domain, filled in from reference TRBV15 and TRBJ1-1, reads DAMVIQNPRYQVTQFGKPVTLSCSQTLNHNVMYWYQQKSSQAPKLLFHYYDKDFNNEADTPDNFQSRRPNTSFCFLDIRSPGLGDTAMYLCATSRAYRNTEAFFGQGTRLTVV.

This chain links TRBV25-1 with TRBJ2-7; TRBD1 matches 7 bases. Germline CDR1 is MGHDK and CDR2 is SYGVNS. The CDR3 loop spans 16 amino acids. After removal of 6 bases from V and 4 bases from J, the junction contained 15 bases not matched to a gene. Here the CDR3 DNA reads TGTGCCAGCAGGGGAGACACGACAGGGACGATGTACGAGCAGTACTTC. Its protein is CASRGDTTGTMYEQYF.

The chain links TRBV28 to TRBJ2-5; 7 nucleotides match TRBD1. Germline V gene data show CDR1 as MDHEN and CDR2 as SYDVKM. V was pared by 5 bases and J by 2 bases, with 2 bases of the junction left unmatched. The CDR3 is 13 amino acids. The CDR3 DNA reads as TGTGCCAGCAGTAGGGGGCGGCAAGAGACCCAGTACTTC. This encodes CASSRGRQETQYF.

The chain employs TRBV7-9 and TRBJ1-2; D is perhaps TRBD1 (6 bases). CDR3 length: 15 residues. Per the germline V gene, CDR1 is SEHNR and CDR2 is FQNEAQ (reference sequence). Trimming pared 5 bases from V and 2 bases from J, leaving 15 bases between. CDR3 in DNA: TGTGCCAGCAGCGCCGCCCAGGGGTTAAACTATGGCTACACCTTC. Translated: CASSAAQGLNYGYTF.

The chain has TRBV7-6 and TRBJ2-3; no definite D call. The CDR3 contains 15 residues. The ends were cut back, 1 base at V and 1 base at J, with 9 bases in the middle. Germline V gives CDR1 SGHVS, CDR2 FNYEAQ. This CDR3 is CASSLVALGTDTQYF. The CDR3 nucleotides read TGTGCCAGCAGCTTAGTTGCCCTAGGCACAGATACGCAGTATTTT.

The chain has TRBV25-1 and TRBJ2-5; 8 bases fit TRBD1. Germline CDR1 MGHDK, CDR2 SYGVNS. The CDR3 contains 15 residues. After removal of 5 bases from V and 5 bases from J, the junction contained 10 bases not matched to a gene. The CDR3 DNA is TGTGCCAGCAGTTTAATCGGACAGGGTGAGGAGACCCAGTACTTC. This encodes CASSLIGQGEETQYF.

This chain uses TRBV6-5 with TRBJ2-7, with 11 bases fitting TRBD1. The CDR3 consists of 14 residues. J lost 2 bases, V lost 6 bases, and 3 bases had no gene match. Germline loops: CDR1 MNHEY, CDR2 SVGAGI. CDR3 DNA sequence: TGTGCCAGCAGCCCGGGACAGGGGGCCTACGAGCAGTACTTC. This encodes CASSPGQGAYEQYF.

This clone was picked up one time. The chain has TRBV19 and TRBJ2-1, with TRBD2 as a possible D gene (5 bases). CDR1 is LNHDA, CDR2 SQIVND, per germline (reference sequence). This CDR3 region has 16 residues. V lost 0 bases and J 4 bases, leaving 13 bases between the germline ends. In DNA, the CDR3 is TGTGCCAGTAGTATAGATGGAGCGGTGATATACAATGAGCAGTTCTTC. This sequence encodes CASSIDGAVIYNEQFF. Combining the CDR3 with reference TRBV19 and TRBJ2-1 gives the whole variable domain DGGITQSPKYLFRKEGQNVTLSCEQNLNHDAMYWYRQDPGQGLRLIYYSQIVNDFQKGDIAEGYSVSREKKESFPLTVTSAQKNPTAFYLCASSIDGAVIYNEQFFGPGTRLTVL.

This clone was detected once. This rearrangement joins TRBV10-3 to TRBJ2-5; 10 bases map to TRBD1. Trimming cost V 6 bases and J 2 bases; bases outside gene matches: 3. Per the germline V gene, CDR1 is ENHRY and CDR2 is SYGVKD. This CDR3 is 14 amino acids long. This chain's CDR3 is CAISGDRGQETQYF. The CDR3 DNA reads TGTGCCATCAGCGGGGACAGGGGACAAGAGACCCAGTACTTC.

This clone was counted a single time. The rearrangement links TRBV7-9 to TRBJ1-2; D call uncertain. Germline V CDR1 and CDR2: SEHNR, FQNEAQ (reference sequence). The CDR3 spans 14 residues. Trimming cost V 1 base and J 4 bases, with 10 bases left between them. The CDR3 nucleotides read TGTGCCAGCAGCTTAGGGCAGGCAACCTATGGCTACACCTTC. Residues: CASSLGQATYGYTF.

This CDR3 is CASSPPDLNQYF. In DNA, the CDR3 is TGTGCCAGCAGTCCCCCCGACTTAAACCAGTACTTC. The chain links TRBV2 to TRBJ2-5; D ambiguous. Germline values: CDR1 SNHLY, CDR2 FYNNEI. The ends were cut back, 5 bases at V and 10 bases at J, with 14 bases in the middle. This CDR3 comprises 12 residues.

The CDR3 region is CASSPFTYEQYF. CDR3 DNA: TGTGCCAGCAGCCCCTTTACCTACGAGCAGTACTTC. This chain uses TRBV7-6 with TRBJ2-7, with D unresolved. V lost 5 bases, J lost 2 bases, and 7 bases lay in between. The germline V gene has CDR1 SGHVS and CDR2 FNYEAQ. CDR3 length equals 12 residues. Based on the CDR3 plus reference TRBV7-6 and TRBJ2-7, the full variable domain is GAGVSQSPRYKVTKRGQDVALRCDPISGHVSLYWYRQALGQGPEFLTYFNYEAQQDKSGLPNDRFSAERPEGSISTLTIQRTEQRDSAMYRCASSPFTYEQYFGPGTRLTVT.